A selection of T cell receptor beta chains follows, all from one sample in a study of blood T cell repertoires in COVID-19. Sequenced by immunoSEQ multiplex PCR; TCRdb stores in-frame clones only, minus some. This sample carries about 300,000 clones, about nine tenths of them seen once, and the ten largest clones take about 4.1%. Specimen: PBMCs or T cells enriched from blood (not recorded which). The source of these receptors is a man aged 25-45 years who had recovered from COVID-19. Both conserved end residues are part of each CDR3. A D gene is named only where the DNA matches it firmly. Not every row has a clone size; where given, it reads once, few, many or a size class.

d_call: TRBD1
v_call: TRBV4-1
j_call: TRBJ1-4
clone_size: NA
cdr3_aa: CASSQTLQGREKLFF
cdr3_nt: TGCGCCAGCAGCCAAACCCTACAGGGGCGTGAAAAACTGTTTTTT

d_call: TRBD2
v_call: TRBV6-4
j_call: TRBJ2-7
clone_size: NA
cdr3_aa: CASSDWAGVDPYEQYF
cdr3_nt: TGTGCCAGCAGTGACTGGGCGGGAGTGGACCCCTACGAGCAGTACTTC

d_call: TRBD1
v_call: TRBV9
j_call: TRBJ1-6
clone_size: NA
cdr3_aa: CASSPRQGVADNSPLHF
cdr3_nt: TGTGCCAGCAGCCCCCGACAGGGAGTTGCTGATAATTCACCCCTCCACTTT

d_call: NA
v_call: TRBV6-5
j_call: TRBJ1-4
clone_size: NA
cdr3_aa: CASSPPGGGEKLFF
cdr3_nt: TGTGCCAGCAGTCCCCCGGGAGGTGGGGAAAAACTGTTTTTT

d_call: TRBD1
v_call: TRBV5-4
j_call: TRBJ2-3
clone_size: NA
cdr3_aa: CASALGSGQGADTQYF
cdr3_nt: TGTGCCAGCGCTCTTGGATCCGGACAGGGGGCGGATACGCAGTATTTT

d_call: NA
v_call: TRBV24-1
j_call: TRBJ1-2
clone_size: NA
cdr3_aa: CATSDGATPFYGYTF
cdr3_nt: TGTGCCACCAGTGATGGGGCTACACCGTTCTATGGCTACACCTTC

d_call: TRBD2
v_call: TRBV5-5
j_call: TRBJ2-3
clone_size: NA
cdr3_aa: CASSGRASGVWDTQYF
cdr3_nt: TGTGCCAGCAGCGGGAGGGCTAGCGGAGTTTGGGATACGCAGTATTTT

d_call: NA
v_call: TRBV10-3
j_call: TRBJ2-1
clone_size: NA
cdr3_aa: CAISESSDEQFF
cdr3_nt: TGTGCCATCAGTGAGTCGTCCGATGAGCAGTTCTTC

d_call: NA
v_call: TRBV18
j_call: TRBJ1-1
clone_size: NA
cdr3_aa: CASSRGGAAFF
cdr3_nt: TGTGCCAGCTCACGGGGAGGCGCGGCTTTCTTT

d_call: TRBD2
v_call: TRBV6-6
j_call: TRBJ2-3
clone_size: NA
cdr3_aa: CASSYLASGPGDTQYF
cdr3_nt: TGTGCCAGCAGTTACTTAGCTAGCGGGCCCGGAGATACGCAGTATTTT

d_call: NA
v_call: TRBV20-1
j_call: TRBJ1-2
clone_size: NA
cdr3_aa: CSAGHNQRYTF
cdr3_nt: TGCAGTGCTGGACACAATCAACGCTACACCTTC

d_call: NA
v_call: TRBV12-3/TRBV12-4
j_call: TRBJ1-6
clone_size: NA
cdr3_aa: CASSYQAGPPLHF
cdr3_nt: TGTGCCAGCAGTTACCAGGCAGGCCCACCCCTCCACTTT

d_call: TRBD1
v_call: TRBV9
j_call: TRBJ1-4
clone_size: NA
cdr3_aa: CASSEGQVAINEKLFF
cdr3_nt: TGTGCCAGCAGCGAGGGACAGGTGGCCATTAATGAAAAACTGTTTTTT

d_call: TRBD1
v_call: TRBV9
j_call: TRBJ2-7
clone_size: NA
cdr3_aa: CASSVETGQIYEQYF
cdr3_nt: TGTGCCAGCAGCGTGGAAACGGGACAGATCTACGAGCAGTACTTC

d_call: TRBD1
v_call: TRBV5-6
j_call: TRBJ1-5
clone_size: NA
cdr3_aa: CASSLGQGGQPQHF
cdr3_nt: TGTGCCAGCAGCTTGGGACAGGGCGGTCAGCCCCAGCATTTT

d_call: NA
v_call: TRBV10-3
j_call: TRBJ1-1
clone_size: NA
cdr3_aa: CAISTDLGVQMNTEAFF
cdr3_nt: TGTGCCATCAGTACCGATCTAGGGGTACAAATGAACACTGAAGCTTTCTTT

d_call: NA
v_call: TRBV27
j_call: TRBJ2-7
clone_size: NA
cdr3_aa: CASRSRSSYEQYF
cdr3_nt: TGTGCCAGCAGGAGTCGGAGCTCCTACGAGCAGTACTTC

d_call: NA
v_call: TRBV5-8
j_call: TRBJ2-1
clone_size: NA
cdr3_aa: CASSLQGHEQFF
cdr3_nt: TGTGCCAGCAGCCTACAGGGCCATGAGCAGTTCTTC

d_call: TRBD1
v_call: TRBV6-5
j_call: TRBJ1-2
clone_size: NA
cdr3_aa: CASSWGGTGKDGYTF
cdr3_nt: TGTGCCAGCAGTTGGGGGGGGACAGGGAAAGATGGCTACACCTTC

d_call: NA
v_call: TRBV3-1/TRBV3-2
j_call: TRBJ2-5
clone_size: NA
cdr3_aa: CASRFPPSLLTQETQYF
cdr3_nt: TGTGCCAGCAGGTTCCCCCCTAGCCTATTAACACAAGAGACCCAGTACTTC

d_call: NA
v_call: TRBV7-2
j_call: TRBJ1-4
clone_size: NA
cdr3_aa: CASSPKALYRIESMEKLFF
cdr3_nt: TGTGCCAGCAGCCCTAAAGCCCTTTACAGGATCGAGTCGATGGAAAAACTGTTTTTT

d_call: NA
v_call: TRBV6-1
j_call: TRBJ1-1
clone_size: NA
cdr3_aa: CASSDPGALNTEAFF
cdr3_nt: TGTGCCAGCAGTGACCCAGGGGCCCTGAACACTGAAGCTTTCTTT

d_call: TRBD1
v_call: TRBV3-1/TRBV3-2
j_call: TRBJ1-1
clone_size: NA
cdr3_aa: CASSQESFRQGVGDTEAFF
cdr3_nt: TGTGCCAGCAGCCAAGAAAGTTTTCGACAGGGGGTTGGGGACACTGAAGCTTTCTTT

d_call: NA
v_call: TRBV30
j_call: TRBJ2-7
clone_size: NA
cdr3_aa: CAWSPQERGGAAYEQYF
cdr3_nt: TGTGCCTGGAGTCCACAAGAGAGGGGGGGCGCGGCCTACGAGCAGTACTTC

d_call: TRBD1
v_call: TRBV4-1
j_call: TRBJ2-5
clone_size: NA
cdr3_aa: CASSQPVLDREGETQYF
cdr3_nt: TGCGCCAGCAGCCAACCCGTTTTGGACAGGGAAGGGGAGACCCAGTACTTC

d_call: NA
v_call: TRBV9
j_call: TRBJ2-2
clone_size: once
cdr3_aa: CASSVDRLNTGELFF
cdr3_nt: TGTGCCAGCAGCGTAGACAGATTGAACACCGGGGAGCTGTTTTTT

d_call: TRBD1
v_call: TRBV5-4
j_call: TRBJ1-2
clone_size: NA
cdr3_aa: CASSWFHGQGADYGYTF
cdr3_nt: TGTGCCAGCAGCTGGTTCCACGGACAGGGGGCGGACTATGGCTACACCTTC

d_call: NA
v_call: TRBV7-9
j_call: TRBJ1-1
clone_size: NA
cdr3_aa: CASTRVSGGTEAFF
cdr3_nt: TGTGCCAGTACCAGAGTCTCCGGGGGCACTGAAGCTTTCTTT

d_call: NA
v_call: TRBV7-9
j_call: TRBJ2-7
clone_size: NA
cdr3_aa: CASSHSGQAYEQYF
cdr3_nt: TGTGCCAGCAGCCACTCGGGACAAGCCTACGAGCAGTACTTC

d_call: NA
v_call: TRBV6-5
j_call: TRBJ1-2
clone_size: NA
cdr3_aa: CASSYSGGLTRYGYTF
cdr3_nt: TGTGCCAGCAGTTACTCGGGGGGACTTACGCGCTATGGCTACACCTTC

d_call: TRBD1
v_call: TRBV30
j_call: TRBJ2-6
clone_size: once
cdr3_aa: CAWYLGQGRSGANVLTF
cdr3_nt: TGTGCCTGGTATCTAGGACAGGGACGCTCTGGGGCCAACGTCCTGACTTTC

d_call: TRBD1
v_call: TRBV28
j_call: TRBJ1-2
clone_size: NA
cdr3_aa: CASRTGLNGYTF
cdr3_nt: TGTGCCAGTAGGACAGGGTTGAATGGCTACACCTTC

d_call: NA
v_call: TRBV24-1
j_call: TRBJ1-2
clone_size: NA
cdr3_aa: CATSELGQNYGYTF
cdr3_nt: TGTGCCACCAGTGAGTTAGGACAAAACTATGGCTACACCTTC

d_call: TRBD2
v_call: TRBV7-9
j_call: TRBJ2-3
clone_size: once
cdr3_aa: CASSLGPGLAGADTQYF
cdr3_nt: TGTGCCAGCAGCTTAGGACCGGGACTAGCGGGAGCAGATACGCAGTATTTT

d_call: TRBD1
v_call: TRBV4-2
j_call: TRBJ1-1
clone_size: NA
cdr3_aa: CASSFRDRENTEAFF
cdr3_nt: TGTGCCAGCAGCTTCCGGGACAGGGAGAACACTGAAGCTTTCTTT

d_call: TRBD1
v_call: TRBV28
j_call: TRBJ1-1
clone_size: NA
cdr3_aa: CASSSLSKTGAGDTEAFF
cdr3_nt: TGTGCCAGCAGTTCCCTATCCAAGACAGGGGCTGGGGACACTGAAGCTTTCTTT

d_call: NA
v_call: TRBV9
j_call: TRBJ2-1
clone_size: NA
cdr3_aa: CASSVGSGRGNEQFF
cdr3_nt: TGTGCCAGCAGCGTAGGTAGCGGTCGGGGCAATGAGCAGTTCTTC

d_call: NA
v_call: TRBV6-5
j_call: TRBJ1-6
clone_size: NA
cdr3_aa: CASSPTLGRQSPLHF
cdr3_nt: TGTGCCAGCAGTCCCACCCTGGGGAGGCAATCACCCCTCCACTTT

d_call: NA
v_call: TRBV5-1
j_call: TRBJ2-5
clone_size: NA
cdr3_aa: CASSLDRLEETQYF
cdr3_nt: TGCGCCAGCAGCTTGGATCGTCTTGAAGAGACCCAGTACTTC

d_call: TRBD2
v_call: TRBV3-1/TRBV3-2
j_call: TRBJ2-1
clone_size: once
cdr3_aa: CASSLAGGIDEQFF
cdr3_nt: TGTGCCAGCAGCTTAGCGGGGGGGATCGATGAGCAGTTCTTC

d_call: NA
v_call: TRBV29-1
j_call: TRBJ2-1
clone_size: NA
cdr3_aa: CSVEKTGPNSSVF
cdr3_nt: TGCAGCGTTGAAAAAACAGGGCCCAATAGTTCGGTCTTC